The 21 T cell receptor beta chains listed next were all sequenced from one sample in a study of graft-versus-host responses after intestinal transplantation. Their antigens are not known. This table comes from immunoSEQ multiplex PCR, and its TCRdb copy is limited to in-frame clones, with some not included. Of 25,000 to 30,000 clones in the sample, 82% were seen once. The sequenced sample was unstimulated CD4+ T cells sorted from spleen or lymph node cells, obtained before intestinal transplant. The receptors come from a human donor who received an intestinal transplant.

This rearrangement joins TRBV28 to TRBJ1-2; unclear D gene. This CDR3 comprises 14 residues. The V end lost 5 bases, the J end lost 4 bases, and 14 bases lay between the germline ends. The V gene's germline CDR1 is MDHEN and CDR2 SYDVKM. The CDR3 protein is CASSRTGYGYGYTF. CDR3 bases: TGTGCCAGCAGTCGGACTGGGTATGGCTATGGCTACACCTTC.

The V gene is TRBV11-3, the J gene TRBJ2-5; no reliable D call. This CDR3 contains 14 residues. Per germline, CDR1 SGHNT and CDR2 YENEEA. V gave up 5 bases and J gave up 0 bases, with 10 bases separating them. DNA of the CDR3: TGTGCCAGCAGCCGTGCATCCGACCAAGAGACCCAGTACTTC. Translating gives CASSRASDQETQYF. Together with reference TRBV11-3 and TRBJ2-5, the CDR3 gives the full variable domain: EAGVVQSPRYKIIEKKQPVAFWCNPISGHNTLYWYLQNLGQGPELLIRYENEEAVDDSQLPKDRFSAERLKGVDSTLKIQPAELGDSAVYLCASSRASDQETQYFGPGTRLLVL.

The V call is TRBV21-1, the J call TRBJ2-5; the table calls TRBD1, which could not be checked here. TRBV21-1 is deemed a pseudogene. The CDR3 covers 12 residues. The CDR3 reads CARGTEQETQYF. CDR3 coding DNA: TGTGCCAGGGGGACAGAGCAAGAGACCCAGTACTTC.

V usage is TRBV27 and J usage is TRBJ1-1, with 12 positions matching TRBD1. This CDR3 region has 16 residues. The V segment lost 3 bases and the J segment 4 bases; nucleotides outside the gene matches: 6. Per the germline V gene, CDR1 is MNHEY and CDR2 is SMNVEV (reference sequence). The CDR3 bases are TGTGCCAGCAGTTTCGGGGACAGGGGGCGGGGCACTGAAGCTTTCTTT. Translating it yields CASSFGDRGRGTEAFF.

J is TRBJ2-7 and V is TRBV28; TRBD2 is a possible D gene (6 bases). Germline V gives CDR1 MDHEN, CDR2 SYDVKM. V lost 3 bases to trimming and J lost 3 bases, with 6 bases between them. This CDR3 region has 12 residues. CDR3 sequence: CASSLGGYEQYF. Written as DNA, the CDR3 is TGTGCCAGCAGTTTGGGGGGCTACGAGCAGTACTTC.

This sequence joins TRBV5-1 and TRBJ2-5; 11 positions agree with TRBD2. This CDR3 contains 19 residues. Germline CDR1 and CDR2: SGHRS and YFSETQ. The junction had 10 bases not matched to a gene; V was cut back by 0 bases and J by 0 bases. The CDR3 bases are TGCGCCAGCAGCTTGGAAGCACTAGCGGGGGTTACGTACCAAGAGACCCAGTACTTC. As protein: CASSLEALAGVTYQETQYF.

The chain recombines TRBV7-9 with TRBJ2-7; perhaps TRBD1 as D (5 bases). V lost 4 bases to trimming and J lost 1 base, with 8 bases between them. Germline V gene sequence: CDR1 SEHNR, CDR2 FQNEAQ (reference sequence). The CDR3 covers 13 residues. CDR3 loop: CASSSGLSYEQYF. The CDR3 DNA reads TGTGCCAGCAGCTCAGGGTTATCCTACGAGCAGTACTTC.

This chain joins TRBV30 and TRBJ1-1; tentative D call: TRBD1 (5 bases). Germline V CDR1 and CDR2: GTSNPN, SVGIG (reference sequence). Trimming removed 3 bases from V and 0 bases from J, with 8 bases in between. The CDR3 sequence is 13 residues long. The chain's CDR3 is CAWRDRMNTEAFF. DNA of the CDR3: TGTGCCTGGAGAGACAGAATGAACACTGAAGCTTTCTTT.

This clone was seen more than once but under ten times. The chain employs TRBV10-1 and TRBJ2-2; D might be TRBD1 or TRBD2, each matching 6 bases. CDR1 and CDR2 from the germline V gene are WNHNN and SYGVQD (reference sequence). Trimming shortened V by 4 bases and J by 5 bases, and 11 bases separated the two germline ends. This CDR3 region has 14 residues. The CDR3 is CASSAGDWTGELFF. In DNA form, the CDR3 reads TGCGCCAGCAGTGCAGGGGACTGGACCGGGGAGCTGTTTTTT.

This clone came up a few times. The chain uses TRBV6-5 and TRBJ2-5; 7 bases match TRBD2. The CDR3 totals 16 residues. Trimming at V came to 2 bases and at J to 3 bases, leaving 9 bases not matched to a gene. CDR1 MNHEY and CDR2 SVGAGI come from the germline V gene. The CDR3 DNA sequence: TGTGCCAGCAGTTACCGAGGGGCGGGAGCCGAAGAGACCCAGTACTTC. It specifies CASSYRGAGAEETQYF.

This sequence joins TRBV29-1 and TRBJ2-5; TRBD2 matches 12 bases. The ends lost 6 bases at V and 1 base at J; junction bases unmatched: 3. This CDR3 contains 14 residues. Per the germline V gene, CDR1 is SQVTM and CDR2 is ANQGSEA. Here the CDR3 DNA reads TGCAGCGTGAGACTAGCGGGGGCCCAAGAGACCCAGTACTTC. Protein product: CSVRLAGAQETQYF.

The chain combines TRBV7-8 with TRBJ1-4; D might be TRBD1 (5 bases). The CDR3 extends over 19 amino acids. From germline, CDR1 is SGHVS and CDR2 FQNEAQ. Trimming pared 1 base from V and 1 base from J, leaving 19 bases between. The CDR3 loop reads CASSLEVGRAGRTNEKLFF. The CDR3 DNA reads TGTGCCAGCAGCTTAGAGGTGGGCAGGGCAGGCAGAACTAATGAAAAACTGTTTTTT.

The chain links TRBV28 to TRBJ2-7, with 7 bases matching TRBD2. The CDR3 runs 16 residues. V shed 7 bases, J shed 2 bases, and the junction held 14 bases outside the gene matches. Germline CDR1 MDHEN, CDR2 SYDVKM. The CDR3 loop reads CASTAGGGLGTYEQYF. The CDR3 bases are TGTGCCAGCACCGCCGGCGGGGGTTTAGGTACCTACGAGCAGTACTTC.

This rearrangement joins TRBV13 to TRBJ1-5; weak D call: TRBD1 (5 bases). In germline, CDR1 is PRHDT, CDR2 FYEKMQ (reference sequence). Trimming left V 2 bases short and J 5 bases short, with 13 bases between. The CDR3 contains 15 residues. CDR3 amino acids: CASSLRSGGDQPQHF. The CDR3, as DNA: TGTGCCAGCAGCTTAAGATCGGGGGGGGATCAGCCCCAGCATTTT.

This chain uses TRBV28 with TRBJ1-1; D gene uncertain. This CDR3 contains 17 residues. Trimming left V 3 bases short and J 1 base short, with 18 bases between. The germline V gene encodes CDR1 MDHEN and CDR2 SYDVKM. In nucleotides, the CDR3 is TGTGCCAGCAGTTTTGTCAGGTCTGACTTACGGAACACTGAAGCTTTCTTT. Translating it yields CASSFVRSDLRNTEAFF. Based on the CDR3 plus reference TRBV28 and TRBJ1-1, the full variable domain is DVKVTQSSRYLVKRTGEKVFLECVQDMDHENMFWYRQDPGLGLRLIYFSYDVKMKEKGDIPEGYSVSREKKERFSLILESASTNQTSMYLCASSFVRSDLRNTEAFFGQGTRLTVV.

CDR3 sequence: CASRKQGAVKETQYF. The CDR3 DNA sequence: TGTGCCAGTAGAAAGCAAGGGGCTGTAAAAGAGACCCAGTACTTC. The J gene is TRBJ2-5, the V gene TRBV19; the D gene is possibly TRBD1 (5 bases). The germline CDR1 and CDR2 sequences are LNHDA and SQIVND (reference sequence). The ends were cut back, 6 bases at V and 3 bases at J, with 17 bases in the middle. The CDR3 runs to 15 residues.

The chain uses TRBV18 and TRBJ1-2; 7 bases are a match to TRBD1. Germline trimming cut 4 bases from V and 6 bases from J; bases unmatched to any gene: 2. Germline V gene sequence: CDR1 KGHSH, CDR2 LQKENI. This CDR3 has 12 amino acids. CDR3 protein: CASSQGANGYTF. The CDR3 DNA follows: TGTGCCAGCTCACAGGGGGCGAATGGCTACACCTTC.

The rearrangement links TRBV3-1 (or the pseudogene TRBV3-2) to TRBJ2-7; weak D call: TRBD1 (6 bases). This CDR3 has 8 amino acids. Germline V gives CDR1 LGHDT, CDR2 YNNKEL (reference sequence). Trimming pared 10 bases from V and 11 bases from J, leaving 9 bases between. CDR3 sequence reads: CANPGEYF. The CDR3 DNA reads as TGTGCCAACCCAGGGGAGTACTTC.

The chain links TRBV6-6 to TRBJ1-1; no clear D gene. There are 10 residues in the CDR3. Germline values: CDR1 MNHNY, CDR2 SVGAGI (reference sequence). Trimming stripped 2 bases from V and 8 bases from J, with 3 bases between. DNA of the CDR3: TGTGCCAGCAGTTACAGGGAAGCTTTCTTT. The encoded protein is CASSYREAFF.

Here the CDR3 reads CASSQDLGVFGYTF. In DNA form, the CDR3 reads TGTGCCAGCAGCCAAGATCTAGGGGTTTTTGGCTACACCTTC. This chain connects TRBV4-2 to TRBJ1-2, with D possibly TRBD1 on 5 matching bases. Germline-derived CDR1 and CDR2 are LGHNA and YNFKEQ. This CDR3 has 14 amino acids. Trimming cost V 0 bases and J 7 bases, with 12 bases left between them.

The chain carries TRBV6-1 and TRBJ2-7; 12 positions agree with TRBD1. The CDR3 has 14 amino acids. Trimming at V came to 5 bases and at J to 10 bases, leaving 9 bases not matched to a gene. Germline V gives CDR1 MNHNS, CDR2 SASEGT. The CDR3 DNA follows: TGTGCCAGCAGTTCAAAAGGGACAGGGGGCCGCCAGTACTTC. It is translated as CASSSKGTGGRQYF.